This is a list of T cell receptor beta chains from one sample in a study of human T cells and chemical hapten exposure. MiXCR, run by TCRdb on the RACE reads, gives a single entry per CDR3 protein. The sample lists more than 85,000 distinct CDR3 sequences, approximately 36% occurring once. Sequenced material: whole blood, taken in connection with sensitization to the hapten diphenylcyclopropenone (DPC). These receptors were collected from a man aged 35-49 years with alopecia areata. Some clones in this sample may be carry-over from other donors' samples. The CDR3 runs from the conserved cysteine through the conserved F or W. D genes are given only for firm matches. Clone size is stated in some rows and not others, as once, few, many or a class when expanded.

d_call: -
cdr3_length: 12
j_call: TRBJ2-5
v_call: TRBV2
clone_size: few
cdr3_nt: TGTGCCAGCAGTGAGGGGGTAAAGACCCAGTACTTC
cdr3_aa: CASSEGVKTQYF

d_call: -
cdr3_length: 16
j_call: TRBJ1-3
v_call: TRBV7-9
clone_size: -
cdr3_nt: TGTGCCAGCAGCAACATACCAGGAACCTCTGGAAACACCATATATTTT
cdr3_aa: CASSNIPGTSGNTIYF

d_call: -
cdr3_length: 12
j_call: TRBJ1-2
v_call: TRBV10-3
clone_size: once
cdr3_nt: TGTGCCATCAGTGTGGACGATTATGGCTACACCTTC
cdr3_aa: CAISVDDYGYTF

d_call: -
cdr3_length: 13
j_call: TRBJ1-1
v_call: TRBV6-5
clone_size: few
cdr3_nt: TGTGCCAGCAGTTCCCGCGTACCCTGGGAAGCTTTCTTT
cdr3_aa: CASSSRVPWEAFF

d_call: TRBD2
cdr3_length: 14
j_call: TRBJ2-3
v_call: TRBV7-2
clone_size: -
cdr3_nt: TGTGCCAACCAAGCGGGATTTTATGCAGATACGCAGTATTTT
cdr3_aa: CANQAGFYADTQYF

d_call: -
cdr3_length: 17
j_call: TRBJ2-2
v_call: TRBV7-9
clone_size: few
cdr3_nt: TGTGCCAGCAGCTTAGACTCCGGGACTCAGAACACCGGGGAGCTGTTTTTT
cdr3_aa: CASSLDSGTQNTGELFF

d_call: TRBD2
cdr3_length: 15
j_call: TRBJ2-1
v_call: TRBV3-1
clone_size: few
cdr3_nt: TGTGCCAGCAGCCAAGGTGCGGGAGTCTACAATGAGCAGTTCTTC
cdr3_aa: CASSQGAGVYNEQFF

d_call: -
cdr3_length: 13
j_call: TRBJ1-5
v_call: TRBV6-5
clone_size: -
cdr3_nt: TGTGCCAGCAGTCAACAGGGAGGTCAGCCCCAGCATTTT
cdr3_aa: CASSQQGGQPQHF

d_call: -
cdr3_length: 15
j_call: TRBJ2-2
v_call: TRBV5-6
clone_size: -
cdr3_nt: TGTGCCAGCAGCCCGGGACCGATGGGGTACGGGGAGCTGTTTTTT
cdr3_aa: CASSPGPMGYGELFF

d_call: -
cdr3_length: 13
j_call: TRBJ1-1
v_call: TRBV18
clone_size: few
cdr3_nt: TGTGCCAGCTCACCAGGGGGCTGGACTGAAGCTTTCTTT
cdr3_aa: CASSPGGWTEAFF

d_call: TRBD2
cdr3_length: 14
j_call: TRBJ2-1
v_call: TRBV6-2/TRBV6-3
clone_size: -
cdr3_nt: TGTGCCAGCACTCGGCTAGCGGGAGTTGGTGAGCAGTTCTTC
cdr3_aa: CASTRLAGVGEQFF

d_call: TRBD1
cdr3_length: 15
j_call: TRBJ2-1
v_call: TRBV6-2/TRBV6-3
clone_size: once
cdr3_nt: TGTGCCAGCAGTCCCTGGACAGGCTCCTACAATGAGCAGTTCTTC
cdr3_aa: CASSPWTGSYNEQFF

d_call: TRBD2
cdr3_length: 16
j_call: TRBJ2-3
v_call: TRBV7-2
clone_size: -
cdr3_nt: TGTGCCAGCAGCTTAGACCTAGCGGGGCCCACAGATACGCAGTATTTT
cdr3_aa: CASSLDLAGPTDTQYF

d_call: TRBD1
cdr3_length: 13
j_call: TRBJ1-1
v_call: TRBV29-1
clone_size: -
cdr3_nt: TGCAGCGTTGAAGATCCGGACCGGGACAGGGCTTTCTTT
cdr3_aa: CSVEDPDRDRAFF

d_call: -
cdr3_length: 15
j_call: TRBJ2-7
v_call: TRBV27
clone_size: -
cdr3_nt: TGTGCCAGCAGCCCGGGAAGGGCAAAAGTCTACGAGCAGTACTTC
cdr3_aa: CASSPGRAKVYEQYF

d_call: -
cdr3_length: 14
j_call: TRBJ1-1
v_call: TRBV7-2
clone_size: few
cdr3_nt: TGTGCCAGCAGCTTACACGACATCGGCACTGAAGCTTTCTTT
cdr3_aa: CASSLHDIGTEAFF

d_call: TRBD2
cdr3_length: 17
j_call: TRBJ2-1
v_call: TRBV4-1
clone_size: few
cdr3_nt: TGCGCCAGCAGCCAAGGGTTGGCTAGCGGGACTGCTTTCGGAAGGTTCTTC
cdr3_aa: CASSQGLASGTAFGRFF

d_call: -
cdr3_length: 15
j_call: TRBJ2-6
v_call: TRBV27
clone_size: -
cdr3_nt: TGTGCCAGCGGACAGTCCTCCTCTGGGGCCAACGTCCTGACTTTC
cdr3_aa: CASGQSSSGANVLTF

d_call: -
cdr3_length: 14
j_call: TRBJ2-5
v_call: TRBV10-2
clone_size: few
cdr3_nt: TGCGCCAGCAGTACTGACTACCGTAAAGAGACCCAGTACTTC
cdr3_aa: CASSTDYRKETQYF

d_call: -
cdr3_length: 15
j_call: TRBJ2-3
v_call: TRBV7-7
clone_size: -
cdr3_nt: TGTGCTAGCAGCTTAACATCTTCTAGCACAGATACGCAGTATTTT
cdr3_aa: CASSLTSSSTDTQYF

d_call: TRBD2
cdr3_length: 17
j_call: TRBJ2-2
v_call: TRBV7-2
clone_size: -
cdr3_nt: TGTGCCAGCAGCCCGATCGCGGCGGGAGCGTTCAGCGGGGAGCTGTTTTTT
cdr3_aa: CASSPIAAGAFSGELFF

d_call: -
cdr3_length: 14
j_call: TRBJ2-7
v_call: TRBV28
clone_size: -
cdr3_nt: TGTGCCAGCAATGAACGGGGGCGCAACAACGAGCAGTACTTC
cdr3_aa: CASNERGRNNEQYF

d_call: TRBD2
cdr3_length: 15
j_call: TRBJ2-5
v_call: TRBV11-2
clone_size: -
cdr3_nt: TGTGCCAGCAGCTTCGGCGGGAGGGCCGGGGAGACCCAGTACTTC
cdr3_aa: CASSFGGRAGETQYF

d_call: TRBD2
cdr3_length: 15
j_call: TRBJ2-3
v_call: TRBV9
clone_size: -
cdr3_nt: TGTGCCAGCAGCGTAAGGAGCGGGATAGGCGATACGCAGTATTTT
cdr3_aa: CASSVRSGIGDTQYF

d_call: TRBD2
cdr3_length: 14
j_call: TRBJ2-3
v_call: TRBV5-1
clone_size: few
cdr3_nt: TGCGCCAGCACCCTAGCGGGAATCACAGATACGCAGTATTTT
cdr3_aa: CASTLAGITDTQYF

d_call: -
cdr3_length: 13
j_call: TRBJ2-7
v_call: TRBV12-3/TRBV12-4
clone_size: few
cdr3_nt: TGTGCCAGCAGACCCGGGACTGCCTACGAGCAGTACTTC
cdr3_aa: CASRPGTAYEQYF

d_call: -
cdr3_length: 14
j_call: TRBJ1-5
v_call: TRBV6-5
clone_size: many
cdr3_nt: TGTGCCAGCAGCAGGGATTATAGCAATCAGCCCCAGCATTTT
cdr3_aa: CASSRDYSNQPQHF

d_call: -
cdr3_length: 13
j_call: TRBJ2-1
v_call: TRBV19
clone_size: -
cdr3_nt: TGTGCCAGTAGTTCCCGGGCTGAGGCGTCGCAGTTCTTC
cdr3_aa: CASSSRAEASQFF

d_call: -
cdr3_length: 12
j_call: TRBJ1-1
v_call: TRBV29-1
clone_size: few
cdr3_nt: TGCAGCGTTCGAGCGGCTAACACTGAAGCTTTCTTT
cdr3_aa: CSVRAANTEAFF

d_call: TRBD1
cdr3_length: 14
j_call: TRBJ2-7
v_call: TRBV28
clone_size: few
cdr3_nt: TGTGCCAGCATCAGCTCGGACAGGGTCAACGAGCAGTACTTC
cdr3_aa: CASISSDRVNEQYF

d_call: -
cdr3_length: 17
j_call: TRBJ1-2
v_call: TRBV7-8
clone_size: few
cdr3_nt: TGTGCCAGCAGCTTAGCTCTTCCGGGACCGAACTCTTATGGCTACACCTTC
cdr3_aa: CASSLALPGPNSYGYTF

d_call: -
cdr3_length: 17
j_call: TRBJ1-3
v_call: TRBV4-1
clone_size: -
cdr3_nt: TGCGCCAGCAGCCAAGCCCCACAGGCTAACTCTGGAAACACCATATATTTT
cdr3_aa: CASSQAPQANSGNTIYF

d_call: TRBD2
cdr3_length: 16
j_call: TRBJ2-3
v_call: TRBV6-5
clone_size: few
cdr3_nt: TGTGCCAGCAGACTGGGACTAGCGGAAAGCACAGATACGCAGTATTTT
cdr3_aa: CASRLGLAESTDTQYF

d_call: -
cdr3_length: 16
j_call: TRBJ2-7
v_call: TRBV20-1
clone_size: -
cdr3_nt: TGCAGTGCTAGAGATCAGGACGGGAGTCTAATAGGGGAGCAGTACTTC
cdr3_aa: CSARDQDGSLIGEQYF

d_call: -
cdr3_length: 14
j_call: TRBJ1-2
v_call: TRBV7-2
clone_size: few
cdr3_nt: TGTGCCAGCAGCTTAGGGACCGGACACTATGGCTACACCTTC
cdr3_aa: CASSLGTGHYGYTF

d_call: -
cdr3_length: 11
j_call: TRBJ1-5
v_call: TRBV24-1
clone_size: -
cdr3_nt: TGTGCCACCGGGGAGAATCAGCCCCAGCATTTT
cdr3_aa: CATGENQPQHF

d_call: -
cdr3_length: 15
j_call: TRBJ2-1
v_call: TRBV12-3/TRBV12-4
clone_size: -
cdr3_nt: TGTGCCAGCAGTCAACTAGATGGGTCCTACAATGAGCAGTTCTTC
cdr3_aa: CASSQLDGSYNEQFF

d_call: -
cdr3_length: 13
j_call: TRBJ1-2
v_call: TRBV7-2
clone_size: -
cdr3_nt: TGTGCCAGCAGCGTGACCACTAACTATGGCTACACCTTC
cdr3_aa: CASSVTTNYGYTF

d_call: TRBD2
cdr3_length: 21
j_call: TRBJ2-3
v_call: TRBV11-2
clone_size: once
cdr3_nt: TGTGCCAGCAGCTCCTCCCGCCGGGGGGCGCATAGCGGGGATAGCACAGATACGCAGTATTTT
cdr3_aa: CASSSSRRGAHSGDSTDTQYF

d_call: TRBD1
cdr3_length: 14
j_call: TRBJ1-6
v_call: TRBV28
clone_size: few
cdr3_nt: TGTGCCAGCAGTTTGGACAGGGTCAATTCACCCCTCCACTTT
cdr3_aa: CASSLDRVNSPLHF

d_call: TRBD1
cdr3_length: 22
j_call: TRBJ1-5
v_call: TRBV5-1
clone_size: few
cdr3_nt: TGCGCCAGTCTTCCTGGGACAGCAGAGGAGGGAGTGCCTTTCGGTAGCAATCAGCCCCAGCATTTT
cdr3_aa: CASLPGTAEEGVPFGSNQPQHF

d_call: -
cdr3_length: 16
j_call: TRBJ2-3
v_call: TRBV7-2
clone_size: -
cdr3_nt: TGTGCCAGCAGCTTAGATGGCAGGGGATACACAGATACGCAGTATTTT
cdr3_aa: CASSLDGRGYTDTQYF

d_call: -
cdr3_length: 14
j_call: TRBJ2-5
v_call: TRBV29-1
clone_size: few
cdr3_nt: TGCAGCGTTGATGCGCTAAAGTACCAAGAGACCCAGTACTTC
cdr3_aa: CSVDALKYQETQYF

d_call: TRBD1
cdr3_length: 15
j_call: TRBJ2-7
v_call: TRBV7-2
clone_size: few
cdr3_nt: TGTGCCAGCAGCTCCGGGACAGGGCGTATAGGGGAGCAGTACTTC
cdr3_aa: CASSSGTGRIGEQYF

d_call: -
cdr3_length: 13
j_call: TRBJ2-1
v_call: TRBV7-2
clone_size: -
cdr3_nt: TGTGCCAGCAGCTCAGGTCCAGGGAATGAGCAGTTCTTC
cdr3_aa: CASSSGPGNEQFF

d_call: TRBD1
cdr3_length: 17
j_call: TRBJ1-2
v_call: TRBV24-1
clone_size: -
cdr3_nt: TGTGCCACCAGTGGATACTCGGGACAGGGTGTTACCTATGGCTACACCTTC
cdr3_aa: CATSGYSGQGVTYGYTF